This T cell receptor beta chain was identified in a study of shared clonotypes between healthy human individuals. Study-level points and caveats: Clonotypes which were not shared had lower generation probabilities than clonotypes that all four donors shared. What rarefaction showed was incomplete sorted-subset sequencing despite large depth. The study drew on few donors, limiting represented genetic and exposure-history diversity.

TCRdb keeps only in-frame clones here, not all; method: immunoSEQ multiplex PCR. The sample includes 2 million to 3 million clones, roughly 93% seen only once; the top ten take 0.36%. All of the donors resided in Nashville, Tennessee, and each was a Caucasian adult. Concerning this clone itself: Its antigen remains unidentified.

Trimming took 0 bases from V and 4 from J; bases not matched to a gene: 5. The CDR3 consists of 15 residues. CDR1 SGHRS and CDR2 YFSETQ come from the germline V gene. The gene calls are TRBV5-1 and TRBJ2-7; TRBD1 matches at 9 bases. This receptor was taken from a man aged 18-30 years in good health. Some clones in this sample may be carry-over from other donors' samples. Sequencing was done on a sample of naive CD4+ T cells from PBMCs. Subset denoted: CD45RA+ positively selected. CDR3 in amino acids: CASSLADDRGYEQYF. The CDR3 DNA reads TGCGCCAGCAGCTTGGCCGATGACAGGGGGTACGAGCAGTACTTC.